This record looks at one TCR beta chain sequence and its context. The source of the sample is a study of blood T cell repertoires in COVID-19. Overall study: Whether acute or convalescent, the COVID-19 samples came from the United States, Italy and Spain.

CDR1 is LGHNA, CDR2 YSLEER, per germline. The CDR3 sequence is 16 residues long. V lost 1 base, J lost 5 bases, and 5 bases stayed unmatched. Libraries were prepared by immunoSEQ multiplex PCR; TCRdb keeps only in-frame clonotypes and omits some of them. The data hold 200,000 to 300,000 clones, with approximately 90% observed a single time. Patients from Seattle were sampled longitudinally, starting during active infection. Sequenced material: peripheral blood. The TCR sequence derives from a woman aged 25 to 39 with COVID-19, enrolled during active disease. The chain joins TRBV4-3 to TRBJ2-1; 10 positions match TRBD1. The CDR3 here is CASSQGAGTGDNEQFF. In nucleotides, the CDR3 is TGCGCCAGCAGCCAAGGAGCCGGGACAGGGGACAATGAGCAGTTCTTC.